Below, 5 T cell receptor beta chains from the same sample are listed, as sequenced in a study of CD8+ T cells in alopecia areata. Sequencing relied on a cDNA template that was reverse transcribed from extracted RNA. Some clones are missing from TCRdb's copy, which holds only in-frame ones; the method was immunoSEQ multiplex PCR. The sample carries about 270,000 clones, over 45% recorded once. This sample's treatment: oral pan-JAK inhibitor, 5-10 mg twice daily. The sequences come from CD4+ T cells sorted from blood, collected around week 53, from a patient treated with tofacitinib. The receptors were sampled from a human donor with alopecia areata.

The sample holds one count of this clone. V gene TRBV6-6 combines with J gene TRBJ1-5, with unresolved D. V was trimmed by 5 bases and J by 4 bases, leaving 12 bases between them. Germline V gene sequence: CDR1 MNHNY, CDR2 SVGAGI (reference sequence). This CDR3 spans 14 amino acids. The CDR3 protein is CASSSPRQNQPQHF. DNA of the CDR3: TGTGCCAGCAGTAGCCCTCGGCAGAATCAGCCCCAGCATTTT.

V usage is TRBV5-4 and J usage is TRBJ2-5, with TRBD1 as a possible D gene (6 bases). Trimming removed 1 base from V and 7 bases from J, with 14 bases in between. There are 14 residues in the CDR3. The V gene's germline CDR1 is SGHNT and CDR2 YYREEE (reference sequence). The CDR3 loop is CASSLLNRVATQYF. The CDR3 region has the DNA TGTGCCAGCAGCTTGTTAAACAGGGTGGCGACCCAGTACTTC.

CDR3 sequence: CASSQELVSNQPQHF. The CDR3 bases are TGTGCCAGCAGCCAAGAGCTGGTGAGCAATCAGCCCCAGCATTTT. The chain has TRBV4-2 and TRBJ1-5; D remains ambiguous. V shed 0 bases and J shed 1 base, with 7 bases lying between them. The CDR3 runs 15 residues. The germline CDR1 and CDR2 sequences are LGHNA and YNFKEQ.

A few counts support this clone. The chain links TRBV7-8 to TRBJ2-5; 11 bases line up with TRBD2. V dropped 5 bases and J dropped 6; count of bases not matched to a gene: 8. The CDR3 length is 15 residues. Germline V gene sequence: CDR1 SGHVS, CDR2 FQNEAQ. The CDR3 DNA sequence: TGTGCCAGCAGCCAACCTCTAGCGGGGGGACAGACCCAGTACTTC. It codes for CASSQPLAGGQTQYF.

This sequence joins TRBV6-6 and TRBJ2-1; 10 bases agree with TRBD2. Per the germline V gene, CDR1 is MNHNY and CDR2 is SVGAGI (reference sequence). V shed 5 bases and J 2 bases; nucleotides not matched to a gene: 3. CDR3 length: 15 residues. CDR3 in DNA: TGTGCCAGCAGTACTCTAGCGGGAGCCTACAATGAGCAGTTCTTC. This translates into CASSTLAGAYNEQFF.